The 5 T cell receptor beta chains below were found in one sample sequenced in a study of blood T cell repertoires in COVID-19 (TCRdb year 2020). The library came from the immunoSEQ multiplex PCR assay. Sourced from immuneACCESS, this table was stored by TCRdb with only in-frame sequences that have V and J called. A share of the clones is absent; for the studies checked, an unresolved V gene accounts for under half, and the remainder has no known explanation. The sample table lists some 240,000 clones, 75% to 85% of them with a count of one. The top ten hold 7.5% to 8% of the sample. Sequenced: peripheral blood. Receptor source: a woman of 80 years or more with COVID-19, enrolled during active disease.

This rearrangement joins TRBV2 to TRBJ2-2; 7 bases fit TRBD1. Unmatched junction bases numbered 12, after V lost 4 bases and J lost 7 bases. Germline V gene data show CDR1 as SNHLY and CDR2 as FYNNEI. There are 16 residues in the CDR3. This chain's CDR3 is CASSVRAGGVGGELFF. CDR3 nucleotides: TGTGCCAGCAGTGTAAGAGCAGGGGGAGTCGGCGGGGAGCTGTTTTTT.

This clone has only one observation. The J gene is TRBJ1-5, the V gene TRBV3-1 (or the pseudogene TRBV3-2); no firm D call. From germline, CDR1 is LGHDT and CDR2 YNNKEL (reference sequence). The CDR3 has 13 residues. V was pared by 3 bases and J by 9 bases, with 12 bases between. Here the CDR3 reads CASSQASFTPQHF. CDR3 nucleotides: TGTGCCAGCAGCCAGGCTAGTTTCACGCCCCAGCATTTT.

The chain carries TRBV29-1 and TRBJ2-7, with a weak D call TRBD1 (6 bases). Germline-derived CDR1 and CDR2 are SQVTM and ANQGSEA. The V end was cut by 6 bases, the J end by 2 bases, with 11 bases between. The CDR3 totals 12 residues. The CDR3 coding sequence is TGCAGCGTCCAGGGGCAGCCCTACGAGCAGTACTTC. Translating gives CSVQGQPYEQYF.

The rearrangement links TRBV5-4 to TRBJ2-2; TRBD2 agrees at 13 bases. The CDR3 covers 16 residues. V lost 6 bases, J lost 7 bases, and 9 bases stayed unmatched. In germline, CDR1 is SGHNT, CDR2 YYREEE (reference sequence). The CDR3 coding sequence is TGTGCCAGCAACCTGGGACTAGCGGGGCGGGGCGGGGAGCTGTTTTTT. Translated, it gives CASNLGLAGRGGELFF. Full variable domain (remainder filled in from reference TRBV5-4 and TRBJ2-2): ETGVTQSPTHLIKTRGQQVTLRCSSQSGHNTVSWYQQALGQGPQFIFQYYREEENGRGNFPPRFSGLQFPNYSSELNVNALELDDSALYLCASNLGLAGRGGELFFGEGSRLTVL.

This chain joins TRBV4-1 and TRBJ2-3; 7 bases match TRBD2. V lost 3 bases to trimming and J lost 2 bases; unmatched junction nucleotides: 8. This CDR3 contains 16 residues. The germline V gene has CDR1 MGHRA and CDR2 YSYEKL. The CDR3 nucleotides are TGCGCCAGCAGCCATCCCCGCGGGAGAGACACAGATACGCAGTATTTT. It is translated as CASSHPRGRDTDTQYF.